This entry lists 12 T cell receptor beta chains sequenced from one sample in a study of blood T cell repertoires in COVID-19. Some clones are missing from TCRdb's copy, which holds only in-frame ones; the method was immunoSEQ multiplex PCR. The sample consists of 400,000 to 450,000 clones, 85% to 90% of them appearing once. The sequencing sample was made of PBMCs or T cells enriched from blood (not recorded which). The receptors derive from a man aged 25-45 years who had recovered from COVID-19.

The chain links TRBV2 to TRBJ2-7; D is unresolved. From germline, CDR1 is SNHLY and CDR2 FYNNEI. The CDR3 consists of 14 residues. V was trimmed by 1 base and J by 2 bases, leaving 9 bases between them. CDR3 in DNA: TGTGCCAGCAGTGAAGGGTGGCAGACCTACGAGCAGTACTTC. Protein: CASSEGWQTYEQYF.

The chain has TRBV28 and TRBJ1-6, with 7 bases lining up with TRBD1. V shed 6 bases and J 10 bases; nucleotides not matched to a gene: 9. The CDR3 consists of 14 residues. Germline lookup yields CDR1 MDHEN and CDR2 SYDVKM. The CDR3 DNA sequence: TGTGCCAGCAGACGCACAGGGGTAAAGTCACCCCTCCACTTT. It codes for CASRRTGVKSPLHF.

V is TRBV3-1 (or the pseudogene TRBV3-2) and J is TRBJ1-6; no clear D gene. This CDR3 comprises 14 residues. Trimming stripped 1 base from V and 6 bases from J, with 7 bases between. Germline lookup yields CDR1 LGHDT and CDR2 YNNKEL (reference sequence). CDR3 coding DNA: TGTGCCAGCAGCCAAGGTCGGGTTAATTCACCCCTCCACTTT. As protein: CASSQGRVNSPLHF.

This rearrangement joins TRBV5-1 to TRBJ2-5, with a tentative D call TRBD2 (6 bases). Germline V gene sequence: CDR1 SGHRS, CDR2 YFSETQ. CDR3 size: 14 residues. V lost 4 bases and J 5 bases, leaving 15 bases between the germline ends. DNA of the CDR3: TGCGCCAGCAGCGTGGGACTCCGGGGGGAGACCCAGTACTTC. Residues: CASSVGLRGETQYF.

As concerns this clone: The sample holds other DNA sequences that translate to the same CDR3. The CDR3 loop reads CASSPGGNQPQHF. DNA for the CDR3: TGTGCCAGCAGCCCGGGGGGCAATCAGCCCCAGCATTTT. The V call is TRBV3-1 (or the pseudogene TRBV3-2), the J call TRBJ1-5; TRBD1 is a possible D gene (5 bases). V lost 4 bases and J 2 bases, leaving 6 bases between the germline ends. The germline CDR1 and CDR2 sequences are LGHDT and YNNKEL (reference sequence). The CDR3 sequence is 13 residues long.

A single count supports this clone. The chain uses TRBV5-1 and TRBJ2-1; TRBD2 aligns across 7 bases. CDR1 SGHRS and CDR2 YFSETQ come from the germline V gene. CDR3 length equals 15 residues. V was pared by 4 bases and J by 2 bases, with 6 bases of the junction left unmatched. CDR3 residues: CASSPGTTTYNEQFF. In DNA, the CDR3 is TGCGCCAGCAGCCCCGGGACTACTACCTACAATGAGCAGTTCTTC. Full variable domain (outside the CDR3, taken from reference TRBV5-1 and TRBJ2-1): KAGVTQTPRYLIKTRGQQVTLSCSPISGHRSVSWYQQTPGQGLQFLFEYFSETQRNKGNFPGRFSGRQFSNSRSEMNVSTLELGDSALYLCASSPGTTTYNEQFFGPGTRLTVL.

The chain employs TRBV24-1 and TRBJ2-4, with 7 positions matching TRBD2. The CDR3 is 12 residues long. V trimming: 9 bases; J trimming: 5 bases; junction bases outside the gene matches: 3. Germline lookup yields CDR1 KGHDR and CDR2 SFDVKD. CDR3 DNA sequence: TGTGCCACCTCTACTAGCGAAAACATTCAGTACTTC. Translated, it gives CATSTSENIQYF.

The rearrangement joins TRBV28 to TRBJ2-1; weak D call: TRBD2 (6 bases). The CDR3 is made up of 13 amino acids. The V end was cut by 9 bases, the J end by 2 bases, with 11 bases between. Germline loops: CDR1 MDHEN, CDR2 SYDVKM. The CDR3, as DNA: TGTGCCAGGGGCGGGATTCCCTACAATGAGCAGTTCTTC. This sequence encodes CARGGIPYNEQFF.

The rearrangement links TRBV5-1 to TRBJ2-7, with a weak D call TRBD1 (6 bases). Deletions cut 4 bases from V and 3 bases from J, with 17 bases between. The CDR3 sequence is 15 residues long. Germline V gene sequence: CDR1 SGHRS, CDR2 YFSETQ. CDR3 region: CASSPQDSVSYEQYF. Written as DNA, the CDR3 is TGCGCCAGCAGCCCGCAGGACAGCGTTAGCTACGAGCAGTACTTC. The full variable domain, rest sourced from reference TRBV5-1 and TRBJ2-7, is KAGVTQTPRYLIKTRGQQVTLSCSPISGHRSVSWYQQTPGQGLQFLFEYFSETQRNKGNFPGRFSGRQFSNSRSEMNVSTLELGDSALYLCASSPQDSVSYEQYFGPGTRLTVT.

This chain joins TRBV11-2 and TRBJ1-3, with unresolved D. This CDR3 is built from 11 residues. Germline V gene sequence: CDR1 SGHAT, CDR2 FQNNGV. Trimming took off 4 bases at V and 6 bases at J, with 4 bases between the two ends. The CDR3 DNA sequence: TGTGCCAGCAGCTATCAAAACACCATATATTTT. Translating it yields CASSYQNTIYF.

This clone was seen a few times. The chain joins TRBV19 to TRBJ2-7, with TRBD2 matching over 7 bases. CDR1 and CDR2 from the germline V gene are LNHDA and SQIVND (reference sequence). J lost 4 bases, V lost 3 bases, and 9 bases had no gene match. This CDR3 comprises 15 residues. The CDR3 reads CASSIEAGYLYEQYF. The CDR3 DNA reads as TGTGCCAGTAGTATTGAAGCGGGATACCTTTACGAGCAGTACTTC.

V and J are TRBV29-1 and TRBJ2-7; 14 bases match TRBD2. The CDR3 spans 16 residues. Trimming took 6 bases from V and 0 from J; bases not matched to a gene: 7. The germline CDR1 and CDR2 sequences are SQVTM and ANQGSEA. The CDR3 spells CSVGTSGRTPSYEQYF. DNA of the CDR3: TGCAGCGTGGGGACTAGCGGGAGAACCCCCTCCTACGAGCAGTACTTC.